The subject of this entry is one T cell receptor (beta chain). Its specificity is not known. Germline CDR1 is SGHNT and CDR2 is YYREEE (reference sequence). V shed 4 bases and J 7 bases; nucleotides not matched to a gene: 11. This CDR3 contains 16 residues. Deliveries were elective term cesareans at about 35-41 weeks, with no labor or membrane rupture. TCRdb's copy holds only in-frame clones and misses some; the assay was immunoSEQ multiplex PCR. The top ten clones hold roughly 0.5% of a sample with about 7,300 clones, roughly 92% of them seen once. This sample is drawn from a study of naive CD8 T cells in extremely preterm neonates. Study conclusions and caveats: Preterm neonates shared more CDR3 nucleotide sequences (roughly 2.7%) than older groups. iChao1 richness was lowest in preterm neonates, significantly versus all ages. Relative to older groups, preterm infants had shorter, less trimmed CDR3s with fewer N additions.

The specimen was naive CD8+ T cells from cord blood. The receptor was derived from a newborn in good health. The chain employs TRBV5-4 and TRBJ1-4; 9 nucleotides match TRBD1. CDR3 DNA: TGTGCCAGCAGCATATACACAGGGGGCTTCGGTGAAAAACTGTTTTTT. Amino acids: CASSIYTGGFGEKLFF.